Listed here are 32 T cell receptor beta chains from one sample, sequenced in a study of beta chain features in type 1 diabetes. All of the isolated RNA was reverse transcribed, so expressed TCRB transcripts were sequenced. TCRdb's table, derived via immunoSEQ multiplex PCR, lists solely in-frame clones and lacks some. The table shows under 300,000 clones, with 25% to 30% occurring only once. The sequencing input was central memory CD4+ T cells from blood. The receptors here all came from a man younger than 45 in good health.

There are many counts of this clone. The J gene is TRBJ2-6, the V gene TRBV13; D is ambiguous. CDR3 length: 17 amino acids. Trimming took 5 bases from V and 0 from J, leaving 14 bases between them. CDR1 is PRHDT, CDR2 FYEKMQ, per germline (reference sequence). CDR3 bases: TGTGCCAGCAGCCGGGTGAAGGGATTCTCTGGGGCCAACGTCCTGACTTTC. Protein sequence: CASSRVKGFSGANVLTF.

This clone was observed at least ten times. The V gene is TRBV29-1, the J gene TRBJ2-7; TRBD2 might be the D (6 bases). CDR3 length equals 13 residues. Trimming removed 4 bases at V and 6 bases at J, with 16 bases between. Per the germline V gene, CDR1 is SQVTM and CDR2 is ANQGSEA. The CDR3 here is CSVAVGTPPEQYF. The CDR3 region has the DNA TGCAGCGTTGCCGTTGGGACTCCTCCCGAGCAGTACTTC.

About this clone itself: Since a much larger clone is just one base distant, this may be a read error. The gene calls are TRBV5-6 and TRBJ2-2; D perhaps matches TRBD1 (5 bases). Germline assignment: CDR1 SGHDT and CDR2 YYEEEE. Trimming left V 1 base short and J 1 base short, with 5 bases between. This CDR3 is built from 14 residues. CDR3 loop: CASSLTGNTGELFF. In nucleotides, the CDR3 is TGTGCCAGCAGCTTGACAGGGAACACCGGGGAGCTGTTTTTT.

V is TRBV20-1 and J is TRBJ1-2; 8 bases match TRBD1. CDR1 is DFQATT and CDR2 is SNEGSKA in the germline V gene (reference sequence). The CDR3 length is 11 residues. V lost 5 bases to trimming and J lost 9 bases; unmatched junction nucleotides: 5. The CDR3 DNA reads TGCAGTGCTGGGACAGGAGATAGCTACACCTTC. This gives the protein CSAGTGDSYTF.

The chain carries TRBV7-8 and TRBJ1-1; TRBD1 might be the D (6 bases). The CDR3 length is 15 residues. The V gene's germline CDR1 is SGHVS and CDR2 FQNEAQ. Trimming removed 5 bases from V and 5 bases from J, with 18 bases in between. The CDR3 is CASSLSGDPWTEAFF. CDR3 sequence (DNA): TGTGCCAGCAGCCTGTCAGGGGACCCCTGGACTGAAGCTTTCTTT.

This clone was observed at least ten times. The rearrangement links TRBV30 to TRBJ1-1; TRBD1 matches at 10 bases. CDR3 size: 16 residues. The V gene end was trimmed by 3 bases and the J gene end by 2 bases; junction bases not matched to a gene: 9. Germline CDR1 is GTSNPN and CDR2 is SVGIG (reference sequence). The CDR3 sequence: CAWRASDRGPNTEAFF. Here the CDR3 DNA reads TGTGCCTGGAGGGCCTCAGACAGGGGGCCTAACACTGAAGCTTTCTTT. Drawing the rest from reference TRBV30 and TRBJ1-1, the complete variable domain is SQTIHQWPATLVQPVGSPLSLECTVEGTSNPNLYWYRQAAGRGLQLLFYSVGIGQISSEVPQNLSASRPQDRQFILSSKKLLLSDSGFYLCAWRASDRGPNTEAFFGQGTRLTVV.

There are a few counts of this clone. The rearrangement links TRBV29-1 to TRBJ1-1, with 9 bases that match TRBD1. V shed 8 bases and J 3 bases; nucleotides not matched to a gene: 7. The CDR3 runs 13 residues. The germline gives CDR1 SQVTM, CDR2 ANQGSEA. The CDR3, as DNA: TGCAGCACGCCGGGACAGGGTCACACTGAAGCTTTCTTT. It codes for CSTPGQGHTEAFF.

In this sample, this clone turned up a few times. The genes are TRBV23-1 and TRBJ2-2; tentatively, D is TRBD2 (6 bases). TRBV23-1 is reported as an ORF; its role is uncertain. CDR3 length: 15 amino acids. The V end was cut by 4 bases, the J end by 2 bases, with 11 bases between. The CDR3 nucleotides read TGCGCCAGCAGTCTAAGGGGACTTAACACCGGGGAGCTGTTTTTT. Amino acid sequence: CASSLRGLNTGELFF.

The table lists this clone with a few counts. This chain uses TRBV12-5 with TRBJ1-4; tentative D call: TRBD1 (5 bases). The V gene lost 6 bases and the J gene lost 5 bases, with 13 bases spanning the gap. Germline V gene data show CDR1 as LGHNT and CDR2 as FRNRAP. The CDR3 totals 14 residues. The CDR3 reads CASGITGENEKLFF. CDR3 nucleotides: TGTGCTAGTGGGATCACGGGGGAAAATGAAAAACTGTTTTTT.

The rearrangement uses TRBV9 and TRBJ1-3; the D gene is possibly TRBD1 (5 bases). Trimming removed 3 bases from V and 3 bases from J, with 13 bases in between. Germline CDR1 SGDLS, CDR2 YYNGEE. The CDR3 extends over 15 amino acids. As DNA, the CDR3 is TGTGCCAGCAGCGCGATTCAGGGTGTTGGAAACACCATATATTTT. Residues: CASSAIQGVGNTIYF.

In its sample, this clone was seen a few times. The chain employs TRBV6-5 and TRBJ2-7; 12 nucleotides match TRBD2. The CDR3 has 15 residues. Trimming cost V 8 bases and J 2 bases; bases outside gene matches: 7. CDR1 and CDR2 (germline): MNHEY, SVGAGI. The CDR3 DNA reads as TGTGCCAGCGGGGATCTAGCGGGAGGGGCCTACGAGCAGTACTTC. Translating gives CASGDLAGGAYEQYF.

V is TRBV28 and J is TRBJ2-7; a weak D match, TRBD1 (6 bases). Trimming removed 7 bases at V and 5 bases at J, with 15 bases between. This CDR3 is 13 amino acids long. The germline CDR1 and CDR2 sequences are MDHEN and SYDVKM. The chain's CDR3 is CASITGNSHEQYF. CDR3 DNA: TGTGCCAGCATTACAGGGAATTCCCACGAGCAGTACTTC.

This clone was counted ten times or more. Other DNA sequences in the same sample also yield this CDR3. The V gene is TRBV5-1, the J gene TRBJ2-1; D remains unclear. V lost 2 bases, J lost 8 bases, and 5 bases lay in between. The CDR3 is 11 amino acids. Germline V gene sequence: CDR1 SGHRS, CDR2 YFSETQ. CDR3 bases: TGCGCCAGCAGCTTTAAAGATGAGCAGTTCTTC. It is translated as CASSFKDEQFF.

This clone was counted only a few times. The J gene is TRBJ2-1, the V gene TRBV20-1; the D gene is possibly TRBD2 (7 bases). CDR1 and CDR2 (germline): DFQATT, SNEGSKA (reference sequence). Trimming shortened V by 4 bases and J by 8 bases, and 9 bases separated the two germline ends. The CDR3 is 11 amino acids. Written as DNA, the CDR3 is TGCAGTGCTAAAGGGGGGGATGAGCAGTTCTTC. Its translation: CSAKGGDEQFF.

In the case of this clone: The same CDR3 also results from other DNA sequences found in this sample. The rearrangement joins TRBV20-1 to TRBJ2-1; D is undetermined. CDR1 and CDR2 (germline): DFQATT, SNEGSKA (reference sequence). This CDR3 is built from 11 residues. Trimming took 0 bases from V and 9 from J, leaving 6 bases between them. The CDR3 region has the DNA TGCAGTGCTAGAGATCACCCTGAGCAGTTCTTC. Residues: CSARDHPEQFF.

The chain employs TRBV28 and TRBJ2-4, with D unresolved. Trimming shortened V by 10 bases and J by 3 bases, and 7 bases separated the two germline ends. CDR3 length: 11 amino acids. Germline CDR1 and CDR2: MDHEN and SYDVKM. Written as DNA, the CDR3 is TGTGCCACCCTTAACAAAAACATTCAGTACTTC. It encodes CATLNKNIQYF.

The chain recombines TRBV28 with TRBJ1-1; D gene ambiguous. The V gene lost 11 bases and the J gene lost 2 bases, with 15 bases spanning the gap. The CDR3 spans 13 residues. CDR1 MDHEN and CDR2 SYDVKM come from the germline V gene. The CDR3 loop reads CAALTGVNTEAFF. Here the CDR3 DNA reads TGTGCCGCCCTAACGGGCGTTAACACTGAAGCTTTCTTT.

The rearrangement uses TRBV2 and TRBJ2-5, with 7 bases that match TRBD1. This CDR3 is 15 amino acids long. Germline-derived CDR1 and CDR2 are SNHLY and FYNNEI. V was clipped by 6 bases and J by 1 base; unmatched bases: 8. CDR3 protein: CASRRQGLAQETQYF. The CDR3 bases are TGTGCCAGCAGAAGACAGGGATTGGCCCAAGAGACCCAGTACTTC.

This clone was picked up a small number of times. The chain joins TRBV10-3 to TRBJ1-6, with D unresolved. V dropped 0 bases and J dropped 7 bases, with 10 bases sitting between them. CDR3 size: 15 residues. CDR1 is ENHRY and CDR2 is SYGVKD in the germline V gene. The chain's CDR3 is CAISESGLGNSPLHF. As DNA, the CDR3 is TGTGCCATCAGTGAGTCAGGACTTGGGAATTCACCCCTCCACTTT.

The rearrangement uses TRBV5-1 and TRBJ2-5; no clear D. The CDR3 covers 14 residues. Germline V lookup: CDR1 SGHRS, CDR2 YFSETQ. V shed 1 base and J shed 3 bases, with 10 bases lying between them. The CDR3: CASSLRNSKETQYF. CDR3 nucleotide sequence: TGCGCCAGCAGCTTGAGAAACAGCAAAGAGACCCAGTACTTC.

A few counts support this clone. The J gene is TRBJ2-7, the V gene TRBV2; TRBD2 is a possible D gene (6 bases). The CDR3 totals 13 residues. Germline CDR1 SNHLY, CDR2 FYNNEI. Between the trimmed V and J ends, which lost 6 bases and 2 bases, there was a span of 11 bases. In DNA form, the CDR3 reads TGTGCCAGCAGGGGACTGAGGACCTACGAGCAGTACTTC. Encoded protein: CASRGLRTYEQYF.

This clone has a handful of counts. The chain has TRBV15 and TRBJ2-1; a weak D match, TRBD2 (5 bases). Trimming stripped 3 bases from V and 1 base from J, with 13 bases between. The CDR3 consists of 16 residues. CDR1 and CDR2 from the germline V gene are LNHNV and YYDKDF (reference sequence). CDR3 residues: CATSSKRTGSYNEQFF. The CDR3, as DNA: TGTGCCACCAGCAGTAAACGGACGGGATCCTACAATGAGCAGTTCTTC.

The chain employs TRBV6-1 and TRBJ2-5, with a possible D match to TRBD1 (6 bases). Trimming left V 3 bases short and J 4 bases short, with 9 bases between. CDR3 length equals 13 residues. The germline CDR1 and CDR2 sequences are MNHNS and SASEGT. CDR3 bases: TGTGCCAGCAGTGACAGGGGCCGAGAGACCCAGTACTTC. As protein: CASSDRGRETQYF.

This clone was counted at least ten times. V usage is TRBV5-4 and J usage is TRBJ1-2; 7 bases align to TRBD1. CDR1 and CDR2 from the germline V gene are SGHNT and YYREEE (reference sequence). The J segment lost 4 bases and the V segment lost 3 bases, leaving 6 bases of the junction unmatched. This CDR3 has 14 residues. For the CDR3, the DNA is TGTGCCAGCAGCTCGCAGGGGGGGTCCTATGGCTACACCTTC. Its translation: CASSSQGGSYGYTF.

This clone was recorded a few times. This chain connects TRBV30 to TRBJ2-1, with 8 positions matching TRBD1. V gave up 0 bases and J gave up 10 bases; unmatched junction bases: 5. Germline V gives CDR1 GTSNPN, CDR2 SVGIG (reference sequence). The CDR3 spans 13 residues. CDR3 DNA: TGTGCCTGGAGTGTACATAACAGGGGGGAGCAGTTCTTC. It encodes CAWSVHNRGEQFF.

The V and J genes are TRBV30 and TRBJ2-5; D perhaps matches TRBD2 (6 bases). The CDR3 extends over 14 amino acids. The V end was cut by 0 bases, the J end by 4 bases, with 12 bases between. Germline CDR1 is GTSNPN and CDR2 is SVGIG (reference sequence). CDR3 nucleotide sequence: TGTGCCTGGAGTGTAGAAACGCGGGGAGAGACCCAGTACTTC. Translating gives CAWSVETRGETQYF.

The chain uses TRBV29-1 and TRBJ1-4; no reliable D call. This CDR3 has 12 amino acids. Germline V gives CDR1 SQVTM, CDR2 ANQGSEA. Trimming took off 2 bases at V and 8 bases at J, with 9 bases between the two ends. This chain's CDR3 is CSVENAGEKLFF. CDR3 DNA: TGCAGCGTTGAAAATGCCGGCGAAAAACTGTTTTTT.

This clone was recorded a few times. The chain links TRBV5-6 to TRBJ2-7, with 7 bases lining up with TRBD1. This CDR3 is built from 14 residues. V shed 2 bases and J 3 bases; nucleotides not matched to a gene: 5. Per germline, CDR1 SGHDT and CDR2 YYEEEE. The CDR3 nucleotides are TGTGCCAGCAGCTTTGGGACAGAGAACTACGAGCAGTACTTC. This encodes CASSFGTENYEQYF.

The chain is built from TRBV5-4 and TRBJ2-3; 7 nucleotides agree with TRBD1. Trimming cost V 6 bases and J 5 bases; bases outside gene matches: 9. In germline, CDR1 is SGHNT, CDR2 YYREEE (reference sequence). The CDR3 consists of 14 residues. CDR3 DNA: TGTGCCAGCACCCCGGACAGGCGGAGAGATACGCAGTATTTT. Amino acids: CASTPDRRRDTQYF.

This chain connects TRBV7-2 to TRBJ2-4; no clear D gene. The V gene's germline CDR1 is SGHTA and CDR2 FQGNSA. Trimming took off 1 base at V and 7 bases at J, with 5 bases between the two ends. This CDR3 comprises 12 residues. The CDR3 DNA is TGTGCCAGCAGCTTAGAGGTTAACATTCAGTACTTC. This encodes CASSLEVNIQYF. Combining the CDR3 with reference TRBV7-2 and TRBJ2-4 gives the whole variable domain GAGVSQSPSNKVTEKGKDVELRCDPISGHTALYWYRQSLGQGLEFLIYFQGNSAPDKSGLPSDRFSAERTGGSVSTLTIQRTQQEDSAVYLCASSLEVNIQYFGAGTRLSVL.

Only a few counts were recorded for this clone. This rearrangement joins TRBV7-2 to TRBJ2-3, with D hard to call. Between the trimmed V and J ends, which lost 3 bases and 5 bases, there was a span of 9 bases. This CDR3 is built from 13 residues. Germline V gene lookup returns CDR1 SGHTA and CDR2 FQGNSA. CDR3: CASSFVGEDTQYF. CDR3 in DNA: TGTGCCAGCAGCTTCGTAGGAGAAGATACGCAGTATTTT. The full variable domain, completed using reference TRBV7-2 and TRBJ2-3, is GAGVSQSPSNKVTEKGKDVELRCDPISGHTALYWYRQSLGQGLEFLIYFQGNSAPDKSGLPSDRFSAERTGGSVSTLTIQRTQQEDSAVYLCASSFVGEDTQYFGPGTRLTVL.

J is TRBJ1-1 and V is TRBV18; D not resolved. This CDR3 has 11 amino acids. In germline, CDR1 is KGHSH, CDR2 LQKENI. Deletions cut 5 bases from V and 8 bases from J, with 9 bases between. The chain's CDR3 is CASSALTEAFF. In nucleotides, the CDR3 is TGTGCCAGCTCAGCCTTAACCGAAGCTTTCTTT.